This T cell receptor (beta chain) was recorded in a study of blood T cell repertoires in COVID-19. As for the study in general: Collection of acute and convalescent COVID-19 samples took place in the United States, Italy and Spain.

The Seattle site enrolled patients during active infection and followed them longitudinally. Source study methods: Using reference gene primer amplification, nucleated cell counts were estimated. TCRdb's copy holds only in-frame clones and misses some; the assay was immunoSEQ multiplex PCR. Clonal size and the V and J genes are those of that table, whereas D and trimming came from the DNA. This repertoire shows under 200,000 clones, around 86% found once; its top ten account for 2% to 3%. This sequence originates from a woman older than 75 with COVID-19, enrolled during active disease. Sequencing was carried out using peripheral blood.

CDR3 residues: CASSSSKGTNEKLFF. The CDR3, as DNA: TGTGCCAGCAGTTCCTCAAAGGGGACTAATGAAAAACTGTTTTTT. The genes are TRBV27 and TRBJ1-4; D may be TRBD1 (5 bases). Germline CDR1 reads MNHEY; CDR2 reads SMNVEV (reference sequence). This CDR3 spans 15 amino acids. Trimming removed 4 bases from V and 2 bases from J, with 11 bases in between.